Below, 25 T cell receptor beta chains from the same sample are listed, as sequenced in a study of T-cell reconstitution after alpha-beta-depleted transplantation in children. Unique molecular identifiers were used in preparing the TCRbeta library. TCRdb used MiXCR to reprocess the PCR reads, holding one entry per CDR3 protein. The table has about 360,000 distinct CDR3 sequences, about 14% seen once; the top ten hold roughly 4.3%. The specimen was PBMCs, collected from the stem cell graft. The origin of the receptors is a human donor who donated a stem cell graft to a child with Fanconi anemia.

This clonotype came up many times. This chain joins TRBV28 and TRBJ2-1; possibly TRBD1 for D (6 bases). The CDR3 totals 14 residues. Germline lookup yields CDR1 MDHEN and CDR2 SYDVKM. V gave up 7 bases and J gave up 0 bases, with 10 bases separating them. The CDR3: CASKGDSSYNEQFF. The CDR3 DNA reads as TGTGCCAGCAAGGGGGATTCCTCCTACAATGAGCAGTTCTTC.

The chain recombines TRBV20-1 with TRBJ1-1; weak D call: TRBD1 (6 bases). The CDR3 consists of 13 residues. Trimming shortened V by 5 bases and J by 3 bases, and 13 bases separated the two germline ends. Germline loops: CDR1 DFQATT, CDR2 SNEGSKA (reference sequence). The CDR3 DNA reads as TGCAGTGCTTCGGACAGAATGGACACTGAAGCTTTCTTT. Translation gives CSASDRMDTEAFF.

The chain uses TRBV28 and TRBJ1-2, with D maybe TRBD1 (6 bases). Germline CDR1 reads MDHEN; CDR2 reads SYDVKM. The CDR3 spans 14 residues. With 8 bases removed from V and 4 bases from J, the gap between germline ends came to 17 bases. CDR3 amino acids: CASGPWGQIYGYTF. CDR3 DNA sequence: TGTGCCAGCGGTCCCTGGGGACAAATCTATGGCTACACCTTC.

The chain is built from TRBV6-2 or TRBV6-3 and TRBJ2-7; no clear D gene. This CDR3 region has 16 residues. Germline V gives CDR1 MNHEY, CDR2 SVGEGT. The V end was cut by 6 bases, the J end by 3 bases, with 21 bases between. The CDR3 nucleotides are TGTGCCAGCAGCCCATTGTTGGCGGCAGGTCTCTACGAGCAGTACTTC. Translated: CASSPLLAAGLYEQYF.

V is TRBV7-3 and J is TRBJ1-2; D uncertain. The V and J ends lost 6 bases and 3 bases respectively, with 20 bases between them. The germline gives CDR1 SGHTA, CDR2 FQGTGA. CDR3 length: 16 amino acids. The CDR3 region has the DNA TGTGCCAGCAGTTCTTTCCGGACCCCGGAGGACTATGGCTACACCTTC. This sequence encodes CASSSFRTPEDYGYTF.

This chain uses TRBV7-7 with TRBJ2-2; D call uncertain. V shed 2 bases and J shed 4 bases, with 14 bases lying between them. Germline assignment: CDR1 SSHAT and CDR2 FNYEAQ (reference sequence). There are 16 residues in the CDR3. CDR3 protein: CASSLSVIGFTGELFF. CDR3 in DNA: TGTGCCAGCAGCTTAAGTGTGATAGGGTTCACCGGGGAGCTGTTTTTT.

In its sample, this clonotype was seen a few times. This chain joins TRBV7-8 and TRBJ2-5; 11 bases match TRBD2. The CDR3 extends over 19 amino acids. The V segment lost 5 bases and the J segment 3 bases; nucleotides outside the gene matches: 17. CDR1 is SGHVS, CDR2 FQNEAQ, per germline. This chain's CDR3 is CASSPLGSVAGGREETQYF. The CDR3, as DNA: TGTGCCAGCAGCCCCCTGGGGTCGGTAGCGGGGGGGCGGGAAGAGACCCAGTACTTC.

The CDR3 nucleotides read TGCAGTGCTAGTCGGGGTAATCAGCCCCAGCATTTT. Amino acid sequence: CSASRGNQPQHF. The chain has TRBV20-1 and TRBJ1-5; D remains ambiguous. V lost 3 bases to trimming and J lost 4 bases, with 7 bases between them. CDR1 is DFQATT, CDR2 SNEGSKA, per germline (reference sequence). The CDR3 covers 12 residues.

This clonotype was counted at least ten times. This sequence joins TRBV12-3 or TRBV12-4 and TRBJ2-1, with D possibly being TRBD2 (6 bases). The CDR3 extends over 14 amino acids. Trimming left V 2 bases short and J 5 bases short, with 10 bases between. CDR3 nucleotide sequence: TGTGCCAGCAGTTTATCGGGGGAACACAATGAGCAGTTCTTC. The encoded protein is CASSLSGEHNEQFF.

The genes are TRBV9 and TRBJ1-2, with 8 bases identical to TRBD1. This CDR3 is 18 amino acids long. Unmatched junction bases numbered 19, after V lost 4 bases and J lost 5 bases. CDR1 and CDR2 (germline): SGDLS, YYNGEE. The CDR3 region is CASSTSRGTGHLGYGYTF. The CDR3, as DNA: TGTGCCAGCAGCACTTCTCGGGGGACAGGACACCTAGGGTATGGCTACACCTTC.

Many counts were recorded for this clonotype. The rearrangement links TRBV7-2 to TRBJ2-1; TRBD1 matches 7 bases. CDR3 size: 16 residues. CDR1 and CDR2 (germline): SGHTA, FQGNSA. The ends lost 1 base at V and 3 bases at J; junction bases unmatched: 6. The CDR3 DNA is TGTGCCAGCAGCTTAGTAACCGGGACAGTCTACAATGAGCAGTTCTTC. Amino acids: CASSLVTGTVYNEQFF.

This clonotype was seen a single time. The J gene is TRBJ1-5, the V gene TRBV6-2 or TRBV6-3; D gene ambiguous. The germline CDR1 and CDR2 sequences are MNHEY and SVGEGT. The V and J ends lost 4 bases and 3 bases respectively, with 7 bases between them. The CDR3 length is 13 residues. This CDR3 reads CASSFVDNQPQHF. In DNA, the CDR3 is TGTGCCAGCAGTTTCGTAGACAATCAGCCCCAGCATTTT.

The chain links TRBV6-1 to TRBJ2-7, with 10 bases lining up with TRBD1. Looked up from germline, CDR1 is MNHNS and CDR2 is SASEGT. The CDR3 is 14 residues long. Germline trimming cut 10 bases from V and 6 bases from J; bases unmatched to any gene: 12. This CDR3 reads CATRRQGAAGEQYV. CDR3 coding DNA: TGTGCCACGCGACGACAGGGGGCCGCGGGCGAGCAGTACGTC.

Ten or more counts support this clonotype. V is TRBV4-2 and J is TRBJ2-2; D possibly corresponds to TRBD1 (6 bases). V lost 4 bases and J 0 bases, leaving 6 bases between the germline ends. Germline CDR1 is LGHNA and CDR2 is YNFKEQ. This CDR3 contains 14 residues. The CDR3 sequence: CASSRTANTGELFF. As DNA, the CDR3 is TGTGCCAGCAGCCGGACAGCGAACACCGGGGAGCTGTTTTTT.

Many counts were recorded for this clonotype. The CDR3 nucleotides are TGTGCCAGCAGTTATCGGTGGGAAGGGACCCAGTACTTC. Translated: CASSYRWEGTQYF. The J gene is TRBJ2-5, the V gene TRBV6-5; D is uncertain. This CDR3 contains 13 residues. V was clipped by 3 bases and J by 7 bases, with 12 bases between them. The germline V gene has CDR1 MNHEY and CDR2 SVGAGI.

The table lists this clonotype with a few counts. CDR3: CSTPGSSYEQYF. The DNA of the CDR3 is TGCAGTACCCCCGGGAGCTCCTACGAGCAGTACTTC. V gene TRBV20-1 combines with J gene TRBJ2-7; TRBD2 is a possible D gene (6 bases). The CDR3 is 12 residues long. Germline V gene sequence: CDR1 DFQATT, CDR2 SNEGSKA (reference sequence). V was pared by 8 bases and J by 0 bases, with 11 bases between.

The chain couples TRBV9 to TRBJ1-2; D is uncertain. CDR3 length: 16 amino acids. Trimming removed 3 bases from V and 2 bases from J, with 17 bases in between. CDR1 SGDLS and CDR2 YYNGEE come from the germline V gene. The chain's CDR3 is CASSAQEGPGNYGYTF. The CDR3 bases are TGTGCCAGCAGCGCCCAAGAGGGCCCGGGGAACTATGGCTACACCTTC. The full variable domain, rest sourced from reference TRBV9 and TRBJ1-2, is DSGVTQTPKHLITATGQRVTLRCSPRSGDLSVYWYQQSLDQGLQFLIQYYNGEERAKGNILERFSAQQFPDLHSELNLSSLELGDSALYFCASSAQEGPGNYGYTFGSGTRLTVV.

The chain combines TRBV20-1 with TRBJ2-7, with D perhaps TRBD1 (6 bases). CDR3 length equals 15 residues. The V gene lost 6 bases and the J gene lost 1 base, with 19 bases spanning the gap. The V gene's germline CDR1 is DFQATT and CDR2 SNEGSKA (reference sequence). DNA for the CDR3: TGCAGTGCCTTAATACAGGGAGCAGGGTCCTACGAGCAGTACTTC. Amino acids: CSALIQGAGSYEQYF.

Ten or more counts support this clonotype. The chain joins TRBV6-2 or TRBV6-3 to TRBJ2-1; D is perhaps TRBD2 (6 bases). V was cut by 0 bases and J by 2 bases, with 8 bases left in between. The CDR3 runs 15 residues. Germline V CDR1 and CDR2: MNHEY, SVGEGT. The CDR3 region has the DNA TGTGCCAGCAGTTACTCGGGGGGTACCTACAATGAGCAGTTCTTC. It translates to CASSYSGGTYNEQFF.

The chain has TRBV5-1 and TRBJ2-2; D is perhaps TRBD2 (5 bases). V was trimmed by 5 bases and J by 2 bases, leaving 10 bases between them. Germline values: CDR1 SGHRS, CDR2 YFSETQ. The CDR3 is 14 residues long. CDR3 in DNA: TGCGCCAGCAGGGGAGATCGAAACACCGGGGAGCTGTTTTTT. Its translation: CASRGDRNTGELFF.

This rearrangement joins TRBV30 to TRBJ1-2; TRBD1 matches at 10 bases. CDR3 length: 13 amino acids. CDR1 and CDR2 (germline): GTSNPN, SVGIG (reference sequence). Trimming removed 2 bases from V and 10 bases from J; junction bases left unmatched: 7. Here the CDR3 reads CAWSPGQGLVYTF. CDR3 in DNA: TGTGCCTGGAGTCCGGGACAGGGGTTAGTCTACACCTTC.

This chain connects TRBV7-2 to TRBJ2-2; TRBD2 might be the D (7 bases). CDR1 and CDR2 from the germline V gene are SGHTA and FQGNSA. V was pared by 5 bases and J by 4 bases, with 17 bases between. There are 16 residues in the CDR3. The CDR3 sequence: CASSPTGGPGTGELFF. As DNA, the CDR3 is TGTGCCAGCAGCCCTACCGGGGGGCCGGGCACCGGGGAGCTGTTTTTT.

This clonotype was seen more than once but under ten times. The V gene is TRBV6-2 or TRBV6-3, the J gene TRBJ1-5; a possible D gene is TRBD1 (6 bases). The CDR3 is 16 amino acids. The germline gives CDR1 MNHEY, CDR2 SVGEGT. The V gene lost 4 bases and the J gene lost 6 bases, with 19 bases spanning the gap. The CDR3 DNA reads TGTGCCAGCAGTTGGCGGGGGGCAAGAAATTCTCAGCCCCAGCATTTT. Its translation: CASSWRGARNSQPQHF.

This chain uses TRBV4-3 with TRBJ2-5, with TRBD2 identical over 9 bases. Germline V gene sequence: CDR1 LGHNA, CDR2 YSLEER. V was pared by 3 bases and J by 0 bases, with 8 bases of the junction left unmatched. The CDR3 loop spans 17 amino acids. The CDR3 loop is CASSHKSGGLHQETQYF. The CDR3 DNA reads as TGCGCCAGCAGCCATAAAAGCGGGGGGCTACACCAAGAGACCCAGTACTTC.

The chain combines TRBV7-2 with TRBJ2-1, with D perhaps TRBD1 (5 bases). The V gene's germline CDR1 is SGHTA and CDR2 FQGNSA. The V end lost 3 bases, the J end lost 9 bases, and 15 bases lay between the germline ends. The CDR3 length is 14 residues. The CDR3 DNA sequence: TGTGCCAGCAGCTTTTCGCGCAGGGCAGTTGAGCAGTTCTTC. Amino acids: CASSFSRRAVEQFF.